This T cell receptor beta chain is from a study of blood T cells in healthy people across ages (dated by TCRdb to between 2014 and 2017). Background for the entire study: Template switching captured roughly one uniquely barcoded TCR beta cDNA molecule per two T cells in model experiments. Using deep sequencing normalized with unique cDNA molecular identifiers, the study measured how TCR beta repertoire diversity changes with age. The donors were divided into four age groups: young (average around 15 years), middle-aged (about 41), aged (about 62) and long-lived (around 87). The study analyzed two additional independent replicas of 1 million unique cDNA reads from the same blood draw for two donors, one aged 18 to 29 and one aged 80 or older.

The method behind the library was 5' RACE. The reads were generated on an Illumina HiSeq 2500. A second PCR of roughly 7 to 11 cycles was performed with a sample-barcoded 5' primer and a J-beta primer mix. Each TCR beta cDNA molecule received a unique molecular identifier from a template-switch 5' adaptor carrying 12 random nucleotides. Each sample yielded at least 2.5 million CDR3-containing paired-end reads. The Mint cDNA synthesis kit, primed by a TRBC-specific oligonucleotide, was used to synthesize first-strand cDNA from all RNA. After uracil-DNA glycosylase treatment, a first 18-cycle PCR used universal primers M1SS and BC2_uni_R on all cDNA. On the study's bioinformatics: For normalization, 1 million high-quality reads, each with a distinct molecular identifier, were randomly selected from each sample. Instead of being binned into consensus sequences, reads that shared molecular identifiers were thrown out. MiTCR, run with a Q25 quality threshold and the strictest error-elimination algorithm, handled CDR3 identification, clonotype clustering and error correction. A nonparametric unseen species model using Euler transformation provided a lower-bound estimate of total TCR beta diversity. TCRdb reprocessing: public reads trimmed at Q25 with fastp, clones called with MiXCR, in-frame beta chains kept. Every CDR3 protein is listed once, alongside the most common genes and DNA of its rows. For this entry, the V and J calls and clone size follow TCRdb and not the study's own pipeline. The sample table contains about 780,000 distinct CDR3 sequences; only one count was recorded for approximately 24% of them. About 3% of the sample belongs to the ten largest clones.

As for this clonotype: Its antigen is still unknown. There are no base qualities to consult, and no much larger clone falls within one base.

The junction shows trimming of 0 bases on V and 5 bases on J, plus 14 bases between the germline ends. The CDR3 measures 15 amino acids from cysteine to phenylalanine. The sequence is cut down to CDR3 DNA, 45 bases in frame from base 1. CDR1 SGHRS and CDR2 YFSETQ were looked up in the germline V gene. The donors were a few dozen Caucasian individuals from Russia, aged roughly 6 to 100 years, who were systemically healthy. Around 9.8 milliliters of peripheral blood were collected from each donor into EDTA-treated Vacutainer tubes. Ficoll-Paque density-gradient centrifugation was used to isolate PBMCs, with at least 7 million per sample. Total RNA, at least 5.5 micrograms per sample, was extracted from PBMCs with Trizol reagent. For every donor, flow cytometry on a PBMC aliquot measured the percentage of naive CD45RAhigh/CD27high T cells. Study-wide findings and limitations: Compared with the aged group, more naive CD4+ T cells, fewer expanded clones and increased TCR diversity were shown by the long-lived group, suggesting age selection. Estimates of total diversity from one million sequenced T cells were regarded as lower bounds and underestimates. Conclusive comparison of naive and antigen-experienced compartments was prevented by the profiling of bulk unsorted PBMCs. Observed TCR beta diversity per million T cells fell roughly linearly with age, and a significant reduction was already apparent by age roughly 40. Because donor CMV infection status was unknown, age-related changes in expanded clonotypes were potentially confounded. A strong correlation was found between observed TCR beta diversity and the percentage of naive T cells measured by flow cytometry.

These records were also assigned to another study, of T cells of mothers and their children. As described in the second report: The donors were nine systemically healthy Caucasian individuals, made up of three mothers and their six children. cDNA synthesis consumed the entire amount of extracted RNA, loaded at approximately 1.5 ug RNA in each 15 ul reaction. In the second PCR, sample barcodes and 2-4 random nucleotides were introduced via the M1S primer. More than 8.5 million TCR beta CDR3 reads were obtained from each mother, and approximately 3 million reads were obtained from each child. TCR recombination output is similarly shaped by thymic selection in related and unrelated pairs, with a minor effect exerted by inherited differences. Normalized repertoire overlap in related mother-child pairs was always slightly higher than in unrelated mother-child pairs, but the difference was never significant. Persistent microchimeric T cell clones were not detected, at a sensitivity of 95 to 100 clones per million clonotypes. Deep NGS was used in the study to compare the TCR beta repertoires of mothers and children and to look for features that separate related mother-child pairs from unrelated individuals. Mothers averaged roughly 40 +/- 4 years of age and children averaged roughly 12 +/- 4 years. After adapter ligation with NEBNext reagents, the libraries were sequenced on Illumina HiSeq 2000 with 100+100 nt paired-end reads. To prevent cross-contamination, the mother and child libraries were prepared one month apart and sequenced in separate runs. Each donor had between about 450,000 and 2,100,000 distinct TCR beta clonotypes identified. Naive TCR beta clonotypes were estimated from low-frequency clonotypes matched to each donor's FACS-determined naive share, without sorting.

The receptor's source is a boy younger than 18 in good health. The sequence is built from TRBV5-1 and TRBJ1-1; the D gene assignment is ambiguous. Material: blood. CDR3 protein: CASSLGLGRRTEAFF. The nucleotide sequence reads as follows: TGCGCCAGCAGCTTGGGGCTGGGGAGGAGGACTGAAGCTTTCTTT.